This TCR beta chain was sequenced in a study of T cell responses to AZD1222 COVID-19 vaccine. Looking at the study overall: Analyses pooled second doses at about 4 or about 12 weeks.

The CDR3 covers 14 residues. Germline loops: CDR1 LNHDA, CDR2 SQIVND (reference sequence). J was trimmed by 5 bases and V by 4 bases; bases with no gene match: 7. The study, taken as a whole, reports: Nearly half of spike-specific TCRs reportedly go after variant regions that carry no mutations.

The data were produced by immunoSEQ multiplex PCR, yet TCRdb's version contains in-frame clones alone and is incomplete. This sample has 150,000 to 200,000 clones, with approximately 92% found just once. Notes on this clone: Its specificity is unknown.

This specimen was peripheral blood, taken on day 0 of AZD1222 vaccination. The TCR comes from an adult in good health. The V call is TRBV19, the J call TRBJ2-7; TRBD2 matches 8 bases. This chain's CDR3 is CASSKAGGTNEQYF. DNA for the CDR3: TGTGCCAGTAGTAAGGCGGGGGGCACGAACGAGCAGTACTTC.